The 27 T cell receptor beta chains in this list originate from one sample, sequenced in a study of T cell responses to AZD1222 COVID-19 vaccine. The table came from immunoSEQ multiplex PCR; TCRdb's copy has only in-frame clones and leaves some out. This table holds about 73,000 clones, roughly nine tenths found once. Sample: peripheral blood, taken 28 days after the second AZD1222 dose. The receptors shown here come from an adult who received the AZD1222 COVID-19 vaccine.

The chain has TRBV3-1 (or the pseudogene TRBV3-2) and TRBJ1-6; D is unresolved. Trimming took 3 bases from V and 7 from J, leaving 10 bases between them. Germline CDR1 reads LGHDT; CDR2 reads YNNKEL (reference sequence). CDR3 length: 14 residues. Written as DNA, the CDR3 is TGTGCCAGCAGCCATTCGACGGGGAATTCACCCCTCCACTTT. Residues: CASSHSTGNSPLHF.

The gene calls are TRBV9 and TRBJ1-1; D not certain. Germline CDR1 SGDLS, CDR2 YYNGEE. Trimming shortened V by 0 bases and J by 6 bases, and 12 bases separated the two germline ends. This CDR3 has 14 amino acids. The CDR3, as DNA: TGTGCCAGCAGCGTAGTTTCGGGTCGCGCTGAAGCTTTCTTT. It is translated as CASSVVSGRAEAFF.

This clone was seen a single time. The chain joins TRBV24-1 to TRBJ2-1, with 10 bases lining up with TRBD1. Germline lookup yields CDR1 KGHDR and CDR2 SFDVKD. J gave up 2 bases and V 5 bases, and 2 bases lay outside the gene matches. There are 15 residues in the CDR3. The CDR3 is CATSGDRGPYNEQFF. In DNA form, the CDR3 reads TGTGCCACCAGTGGGGACAGGGGCCCCTACAATGAGCAGTTCTTC.

The CDR3 DNA is TGTGCCAGCTCCCTAGGACAGACACGCACAGATACGCAGTATTTT. Its protein is CASSLGQTRTDTQYF. This sequence joins TRBV18 and TRBJ2-3; D might be TRBD1 (6 bases). The CDR3 length is 15 residues. Looked up from germline, CDR1 is KGHSH and CDR2 is LQKENI. V was trimmed by 6 bases and J by 1 base, leaving 14 bases between them.

V is TRBV7-8 and J is TRBJ1-2, with D possibly TRBD1 on 6 matching bases. The CDR3 has 14 residues. Trimming took 1 base from V and 6 from J, leaving 12 bases between them. Germline V gives CDR1 SGHVS, CDR2 FQNEAQ. The CDR3 loop reads CASSLVGPGDGYTF. DNA of the CDR3: TGTGCCAGCAGCTTAGTTGGTCCAGGGGATGGCTACACCTTC.

The rearrangement uses TRBV5-6 and TRBJ2-7; TRBD1 might be the D (5 bases). The CDR3 has 14 residues. In germline, CDR1 is SGHDT, CDR2 YYEEEE. With 0 bases removed from V and 4 bases from J, the gap between germline ends came to 11 bases. The CDR3 DNA is TGTGCCAGCAGCTTGGCAGGGCCCTTGTACGAGCAGTACTTC. This translates into CASSLAGPLYEQYF.

This sequence joins TRBV4-2 and TRBJ2-5; 9 bases fit TRBD2. The CDR3 contains 14 residues. V trimming: 4 bases; J trimming: 5 bases; junction bases outside the gene matches: 5. Per the germline V gene, CDR1 is LGHNA and CDR2 is YNFKEQ. The CDR3 loop reads CASSRGLAGETQYF. The CDR3 nucleotides read TGTGCCAGCAGCCGGGGGCTAGCGGGGGAGACCCAGTACTTC.

The chain recombines TRBV9 with TRBJ2-4; 7 bases align to TRBD1. Germline V CDR1 and CDR2: SGDLS, YYNGEE. Trimming removed 0 bases from V and 5 bases from J; junction bases left unmatched: 2. CDR3 length: 14 residues. The CDR3 region is CASSVGGTENIQYF. In nucleotides, the CDR3 is TGTGCCAGCAGCGTAGGTGGGACAGAAAACATTCAGTACTTC.

This sequence joins TRBV7-2 and TRBJ2-7; D may match TRBD1 or TRBD2 (5 bases each). The germline gives CDR1 SGHTA, CDR2 FQGNSA. The CDR3 covers 11 residues. The V gene lost 5 bases and the J gene lost 7 bases, with 9 bases spanning the gap. The CDR3 is CASSQGREQYF. The CDR3 DNA reads TGTGCCAGCAGCCAGGGACGGGAGCAGTACTTC.

The chain couples TRBV4-1 to TRBJ2-7, with D perhaps assigned TRBD1 or TRBD2 (6 bases each). CDR1 MGHRA and CDR2 YSYEKL come from the germline V gene. The CDR3 loop spans 16 amino acids. Trimming took 1 base from V and 7 from J, leaving 20 bases between them. The CDR3 DNA is TGCGCCAGCAGCCAAGGGGGGCGGGGACCCTTGGGGGAGCAGTACTTC. It specifies CASSQGGRGPLGEQYF.

The CDR3 protein is CAWGGVTGNSPLHF. The CDR3 DNA follows: TGTGCCTGGGGGGGGGTGACCGGTAATTCACCCCTCCACTTT. The genes are TRBV30 and TRBJ1-6; the D gene is possibly TRBD1 (5 bases). The CDR3 runs to 14 residues. Trimming pared 5 bases from V and 6 bases from J, leaving 14 bases between. In germline, CDR1 is GTSNPN, CDR2 SVGIG (reference sequence).

The rearrangement joins TRBV10-3 to TRBJ2-3; D not resolved. V lost 1 base to trimming and J lost 3 bases, with 11 bases between them. CDR1 and CDR2 from the germline V gene are ENHRY and SYGVKD. The CDR3 is 15 residues long. The CDR3 nucleotides are TGTGCCATCAGTGAGTTCGGCGTGGGAACAGATACGCAGTATTTT. This encodes CAISEFGVGTDTQYF.

The chain carries TRBV2 and TRBJ2-1; 14 bases are a match to TRBD2. The CDR3 runs to 16 residues. Losses at the gene ends were 4 bases for V and 8 bases for J; bases not matched to a gene: 7. Germline V gene sequence: CDR1 SNHLY, CDR2 FYNNEI. CDR3 sequence (DNA): TGTGCCAGCAGTGCTGGGACTAGCGGGAGTAGGTATGAGCAGTTCTTC. Translating gives CASSAGTSGSRYEQFF.

The chain links TRBV4-2 to TRBJ2-1; D remains unclear. CDR3 length: 15 amino acids. V gave up 1 base and J gave up 0 bases, with 7 bases separating them. The germline V gene encodes CDR1 LGHNA and CDR2 YNFKEQ. This CDR3 reads CASSQAASSYNEQFF. For the CDR3, the DNA is TGTGCCAGCAGCCAAGCCGCAAGCTCCTACAATGAGCAGTTCTTC.

The V gene is TRBV5-4, the J gene TRBJ2-5, with a weak D call TRBD1 (6 bases). Germline CDR1 is SGHNT and CDR2 is YYREEE (reference sequence). V lost 6 bases and J lost 4, with 19 bases in between. The length of the CDR3 is 15 residues. Here the CDR3 reads CASTPGHGRGETQYF. As DNA, the CDR3 is TGTGCCAGCACCCCGGGACACGGGCGTGGAGAGACCCAGTACTTC. Looking up the rest from reference TRBV5-4 and TRBJ2-5 gives the full variable domain: ETGVTQSPTHLIKTRGQQVTLRCSSQSGHNTVSWYQQALGQGPQFIFQYYREEENGRGNFPPRFSGLQFPNYSSELNVNALELDDSALYLCASTPGHGRGETQYFGPGTRLLVL.

The V call is TRBV18, the J call TRBJ2-6, with 7 bases aligning to TRBD2. Germline CDR1 is KGHSH and CDR2 is LQKENI. Trimming at V came to 6 bases and at J to 0 bases, leaving 14 bases not matched to a gene. The CDR3 runs 19 residues. CDR3 DNA sequence: TGTGCCAGCTCCCCAACGCCCCGGGAGGCCCTCTCTGGGGCCAACGTCCTGACTTTC. This translates into CASSPTPREALSGANVLTF.

The chain links TRBV7-9 to TRBJ2-1; no firm D call. In germline, CDR1 is SEHNR, CDR2 FQNEAQ (reference sequence). V was clipped by 4 bases and J by 7 bases, with 14 bases between them. The CDR3 covers 14 residues. CDR3 residues: CASSSSDGRNEQFF. The CDR3 region has the DNA TGTGCCAGCAGCTCCTCGGATGGCCGGAATGAGCAGTTCTTC.

In DNA form, the CDR3 reads TGTGCCAGCAGCCCAAGGCAGGGAGGCGCAGAGACCCAGTACTTC. It encodes CASSPRQGGAETQYF. This sequence joins TRBV6-5 and TRBJ2-5; maybe TRBD2 (6 bases). Trimming removed 6 bases from V and 4 bases from J, with 18 bases in between. Germline V gene data show CDR1 as MNHEY and CDR2 as SVGAGI. This CDR3 comprises 15 residues.

The V gene is TRBV24-1, the J gene TRBJ2-1; D is perhaps TRBD1 (5 bases). V lost 3 bases to trimming and J lost 8 bases, with 19 bases between them. CDR3 length: 16 amino acids. Looked up from germline, CDR1 is KGHDR and CDR2 is SFDVKD. This CDR3 reads CATSDGWGAIDHEQFF. As DNA, the CDR3 is TGTGCCACCAGTGATGGATGGGGCGCGATTGACCATGAGCAGTTCTTC.

As regards this clone: At one end, the junction sequence differs from germline, possibly due to a read error. At the DNA level, this CDR3 is encoded by other sequences in the same sample as well. The genes are TRBV27 and TRBJ2-7, with 7 bases aligning to TRBD2. CDR3 size: 13 residues. CDR1 is MNHEY and CDR2 is SMNVEV in the germline V gene (reference sequence). The CDR3 loop is CASSLSGGYEQYF. CDR3 nucleotides: TGTGCCAGCAGTCTATCGGGGGGCTACGAGCAGTACTTC.

This chain uses TRBV9 with TRBJ2-1; 8 nucleotides match TRBD1. The V segment lost 4 bases and the J segment 0 bases; nucleotides outside the gene matches: 3. CDR3 length: 15 residues. The V gene's germline CDR1 is SGDLS and CDR2 YYNGEE. For the CDR3, the DNA is TGTGCCAGCAGCCAAACAGGGGGCTCCTACAATGAGCAGTTCTTC. It encodes CASSQTGGSYNEQFF.

V gene TRBV18 combines with J gene TRBJ2-5; D unresolved. With 3 bases removed from V and 3 bases from J, the gap between germline ends came to 5 bases. The CDR3 has 12 amino acids. Looked up from germline, CDR1 is KGHSH and CDR2 is LQKENI. The CDR3 loop is CASSPREETQYF. CDR3 in DNA: TGTGCCAGCTCACCTCGCGAAGAGACCCAGTACTTC.

V usage is TRBV27 and J usage is TRBJ2-3; TRBD1 agrees at 7 bases. The CDR3 is 12 residues long. V gave up 3 bases and J gave up 11 bases; unmatched junction bases: 5. Germline lookup yields CDR1 MNHEY and CDR2 SMNVEV (reference sequence). CDR3: CASSLQDREQYF. In DNA form, the CDR3 reads TGTGCCAGCAGTTTGCAAGACAGGGAGCAGTATTTT.

This chain joins TRBV2 and TRBJ2-3, with TRBD2 matching over 7 bases. CDR1 and CDR2 (germline): SNHLY, FYNNEI. V lost 6 bases, J lost 2 bases, and 5 bases stayed unmatched. This CDR3 is 14 amino acids long. Here the CDR3 DNA reads TGTGCCAGCAGGTTGGCGGGGGACACAGATACGCAGTATTTT. It is translated as CASRLAGDTDTQYF.

CDR3: CATSDLTSGRAYEQYV. CDR3 in DNA: TGTGCCACCAGTGACCTAACCTCCGGTCGCGCCTACGAGCAGTACGTC. V gene TRBV24-1 combines with J gene TRBJ2-7; the D is unclear. The length of the CDR3 is 16 residues. From germline, CDR1 is KGHDR and CDR2 SFDVKD. Trimming took off 4 bases at V and 2 bases at J, with 17 bases between the two ends.

About this clone itself: The junction does not match germline at one end; this may be a read error. J is TRBJ2-4 and V is TRBV5-1; either TRBD1 or TRBD2 may fit D (5 bases each). CDR1 is SGHRS, CDR2 YFSETQ, per germline. CDR3 length: 12 residues. This chain's CDR3 is CASSLNEGPRDF. The CDR3 region has the DNA TGCGCCAGCAGCCTCAATGAGGGGCCTAGAGACTTC. Drawing the rest from reference TRBV5-1 and TRBJ2-4, the complete variable domain is KAGVTQTPRYLIKTRGQQVTLSCSPISGHRSVSWYQQTPGQGLQFLFEYFSETQRNKGNFPGRFSGRQFSNSRSEMNVSTLELGDSALYLCASSLNEGPRDFGAGTRLSVL.

The chain employs TRBV28 and TRBJ2-2; D is possibly TRBD1 (5 bases). The V and J ends lost 5 bases and 0 bases respectively, with 7 bases between them. The CDR3 covers 14 residues. Germline V gene lookup returns CDR1 MDHEN and CDR2 SYDVKM. The CDR3 sequence is CASSRGTNTGELFF. The DNA of the CDR3 is TGTGCCAGCAGTAGGGGTACGAACACCGGGGAGCTGTTTTTT.